The rows below give T cell receptor beta chains drawn from one sample of a study of T cell responses to AZD1222 COVID-19 vaccine. Profiled with immunoSEQ multiplex PCR; TCRdb holds only in-frame clones, not every one. The sample includes 130,000 to 150,000 clones, 82% of them seen just once. The sequenced sample was peripheral blood, obtained on day 0 of MenACWY control vaccination. These receptors were taken from an adult in good health. Each CDR3 is given with its conserved first and last residue. A D gene is named only where the DNA matches it firmly. The size entry is marked missing in some rows and otherwise reads once, few, many or a size class.

v_call	d_call	j_call	clone_size	cdr3_nt	cdr3_aa
TRBV10-3	-	TRBJ2-1	-	TGTGCCATCAGCCAGAGGGGGGGACTCGACCTCAATGAGCAGTTCTTC	CAISQRGGLDLNEQFF
TRBV24-1	-	TRBJ1-5	-	TGTGCCACCAGTGATTTCCGATCTCGACAGCCCCAGCATTTT	CATSDFRSRQPQHF
TRBV18	-	TRBJ1-1	few	TGTGCCAGCTCACCCCCTCTAGGGCAGGGAAACACTGAAGCTTTCTTT	CASSPPLGQGNTEAFF
TRBV27	-	TRBJ1-1	-	TGTGCCAGCAGTTTCGGGCAGGCTGCCGAAGCTTTCTTT	CASSFGQAAEAFF
TRBV29-1	-	TRBJ2-1	-	TGCAGCGCTCCAGGGGTGGACTACAATGAGCAGTTCTTC	CSAPGVDYNEQFF
TRBV5-4	-	TRBJ1-4	-	TGTGCCAGCAGCCGTAGAGGGTCCATGGAAAAACTGTTTTTT	CASSRRGSMEKLFF
TRBV6-5	-	TRBJ1-5	-	TGTGCCAGCCGGCAGGGCAGTCAGCCCCAGCATTTT	CASRQGSQPQHF
TRBV12-3/TRBV12-4	-	TRBJ1-2	-	TGTGCCAGCAGTCCCACAGGGAGGTATGGCTACACCTTC	CASSPTGRYGYTF
TRBV19	-	TRBJ1-1	-	TGTGCCAGTAGTATCAACAGGAAGACTGAAGCTTTCTTT	CASSINRKTEAFF
TRBV7-3	-	TRBJ1-1	-	TGTGCCAGCAGCTTAGAAAGGGACACTGAAGCTTTCTTT	CASSLERDTEAFF
TRBV5-1	-	TRBJ1-1	-	TGCGCCAGCAGCTTGCCGGGGGTGAACACTGAAGCTTTCTTT	CASSLPGVNTEAFF
TRBV4-1	-	TRBJ1-1	-	TGCGCCAGCAGCCAAGATCCAAGACGGATGAACACTGAAGCTTTCTTT	CASSQDPRRMNTEAFF
TRBV6-1	-	TRBJ1-6	-	TGTGCCAGCAGTGATGGGTTGGGGGGCATCGGTTCCTATAATTCACCCCTCCACTTT	CASSDGLGGIGSYNSPLHF
TRBV6-4	TRBD1	TRBJ2-1	-	TGTGCCAGCAGTGACGCGACAGGGGCGGGCAATGAGCAGTTCTTC	CASSDATGAGNEQFF
TRBV7-9	-	TRBJ1-1	once	TGTGCCAGCTACGACAGGTTTGAAGCTTTCTTT	CASYDRFEAFF
TRBV7-9	-	TRBJ2-2	-	TGTGCCAGCAGCCACACCGGGGAGCTGTTTTTT	CASSHTGELFF
TRBV30	TRBD1	TRBJ1-2	-	TGTGCCTGGAGTGTACTTTGGACAGGACGGGGGTATGGCTACACCTTC	CAWSVLWTGRGYGYTF
TRBV7-9	-	TRBJ2-3	-	TGTGCCAGCAGCTCCGGGACCTACACAGATACGCAGTATTTT	CASSSGTYTDTQYF
TRBV5-5	-	TRBJ1-5	once	TGTGCCAGCAGCCCGGGGGCCCTACAAGGCGAGCCCCAGCATTTT	CASSPGALQGEPQHF
TRBV7-8	-	TRBJ2-5	-	TGTGCCAGCAGCTTAGACCGCGGGGAGACCCAGTACTTC	CASSLDRGETQYF
TRBV9	TRBD1	TRBJ1-2	few	TGTGCCAGCAGCACCCAGGGGGCGGCCCCTCCTAACTATGGCTACACCTTC	CASSTQGAAPPNYGYTF
TRBV18	-	TRBJ1-6	-	TGTGCCAGCTCACCATCGGGTCTCCAGACTAATTCACCCCTCCACTTT	CASSPSGLQTNSPLHF
TRBV7-3	-	TRBJ2-1	once	TGTGCCAGCAGCTTAGATGGGAATGAGCAGTTCTTC	CASSLDGNEQFF
TRBV27	-	TRBJ1-6	-	TGTGCCAGCAGGAGTCGGGGGGAATCTTCACCCCTCCACTTT	CASRSRGESSPLHF
TRBV3-1/TRBV3-2	-	TRBJ1-5	-	TGTGCCAGCAGCTCCGACACGGGGCAGCCCCAGCATTTT	CASSSDTGQPQHF
TRBV6-5	-	TRBJ1-4	-	TGTGCCAGCAGGCCGGGAAGACGTAATGAAAAACTGTTTTTT	CASRPGRRNEKLFF
TRBV5-4	-	TRBJ1-6	-	TGTGCCAGCAGCTTAAGCCAGGGAGGTTCACCCCTCCACTTT	CASSLSQGGSPLHF
TRBV11-2	-	TRBJ1-2	-	TGTGCCAGCAGCTTTACGCAGGATTATGGCTACACCTTC	CASSFTQDYGYTF
TRBV6-5	TRBD1	TRBJ1-2	-	TGTGCCAGCAGCTTAACAGGGGGCGAAAGCTATGGCTACACCTTC	CASSLTGGESYGYTF
TRBV5-6	-	TRBJ2-1	-	TGTGCCAGCAGCTTGGCCGGAGGGAGCTCCTACAATGAGCAGTTCTTC	CASSLAGGSSYNEQFF
TRBV28	TRBD1	TRBJ1-2	-	TGTGCCAGCAGTCCCCGACAGGGAAAGGATGGCTACACCTTC	CASSPRQGKDGYTF
TRBV7-3	-	TRBJ2-1	-	TGTGCCAGCAGCTTAACGAGAAACAATGAGCAGTTCTTC	CASSLTRNNEQFF
TRBV10-3	TRBD1	TRBJ2-7	-	TGTGCCATCAGTCCTCAGGGGGCAGGCGAGCAGTACTTC	CAISPQGAGEQYF
TRBV5-1	TRBD1	TRBJ1-6	once	TGCGCCAGCAGAACAGGGGAGAGTTGGTATAATTCACCCCTCCACTTT	CASRTGESWYNSPLHF
TRBV19	TRBD1	TRBJ2-7	-	TGTGCCAGTAGTACCCGGGACAGGGGAGCCTACGAGCAGTACTTC	CASSTRDRGAYEQYF
TRBV7-8	-	TRBJ2-2	-	TGTGCCAGCAGCTTAGGTCTACATGCCGCGAACACCGGGGAGCTGTTTTTT	CASSLGLHAANTGELFF
TRBV5-5	-	TRBJ1-5	-	TGTGCCAGCCGGGGGGGAGGCAATCAGCCCCAGCATTTT	CASRGGGNQPQHF
TRBV28	TRBD1	TRBJ1-2	-	TGTGCCAGCAGTTCCGGGACAGGGAACTTTAACTATGGCTACACCTTC	CASSSGTGNFNYGYTF
TRBV19	-	TRBJ1-6	-	TGTGCCAGTACAAGCTGGGGTCAGGGATATAATTCACCCCTCCACTTT	CASTSWGQGYNSPLHF
TRBV5-1	-	TRBJ2-1	-	TGCGCCAGCCGGGGGAGCTACAATGAGCAGTTCTTC	CASRGSYNEQFF
TRBV7-8	-	TRBJ1-1	-	TGTGCCAGCAGCCTACTTGACATTCGGGCCCAAACCGGGAGAAACACTGAAGCTTTCTTT	CASSLLDIRAQTGRNTEAFF
TRBV24-1	TRBD2	TRBJ2-3	once	TGTGCCACCAGTGACCCCACCGGGACTAGCGGGGGGGTGGGAGATACGCAGTATTTT	CATSDPTGTSGGVGDTQYF
TRBV5-1	-	TRBJ2-7	-	TGCGCCAGCAGCTTGGGCCAGAGCTCCTACGAGCAGTACTTC	CASSLGQSSYEQYF
TRBV28	-	TRBJ1-4	-	TGTGCCAGCAGGGGGGTTGGAATTGAAAAACTGTTTTTT	CASRGVGIEKLFF
TRBV6-5	-	TRBJ2-3	once	TGTGCCAGCAGGAACGAATATACAGATACGCAGTATTTT	CASRNEYTDTQYF
TRBV21-1	-	TRBJ1-2	-	TGTGCCAGCAGCAAAGAAGGAGACACCCCTAACTATGGCTACACCTTC	CASSKEGDTPNYGYTF
TRBV4-1	-	TRBJ1-2	-	TGCGCCAGCAGCCAAGACGTACCATACGGACAACTCTATGGCTACACCTTC	CASSQDVPYGQLYGYTF